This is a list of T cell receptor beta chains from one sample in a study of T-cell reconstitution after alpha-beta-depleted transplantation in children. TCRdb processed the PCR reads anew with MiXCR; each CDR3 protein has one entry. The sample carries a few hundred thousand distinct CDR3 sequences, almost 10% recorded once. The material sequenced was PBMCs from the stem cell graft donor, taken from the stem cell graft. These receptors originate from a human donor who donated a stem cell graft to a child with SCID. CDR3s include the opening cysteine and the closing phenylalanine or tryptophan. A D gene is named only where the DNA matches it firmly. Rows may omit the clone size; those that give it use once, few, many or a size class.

CDR3 protein: CASSLMIWGMNTEAFF; CDR3 DNA: TGTGCCAGCAGTTTAATGATCTGGGGGATGAACACTGAAGCTTTCTTT; D gene: -; V gene: TRBV12-3/TRBV12-4; J gene: TRBJ1-1; clone size: few
CDR3 protein: CAIARDGAEQFF; CDR3 DNA: TGTGCCATTGCCAGAGACGGGGCTGAGCAGTTCTTC; D gene: -; V gene: TRBV10-3; J gene: TRBJ2-1; clone size: few
CDR3 protein: CASAPDSEETQYF; CDR3 DNA: TGTGCCAGCGCCCCGGATTCCGAAGAGACCCAGTACTTC; D gene: -; V gene: TRBV12-3/TRBV12-4; J gene: TRBJ2-5; clone size: many
CDR3 protein: CASSLTQEAGTQYF; CDR3 DNA: TGTGCCAGCAGTCTGACACAGGAAGCGGGTACGCAGTATTTT; D gene: -; V gene: TRBV12-3/TRBV12-4; J gene: TRBJ2-3; clone size: few
CDR3 protein: CASSLTEDEQYF; CDR3 DNA: TGTGCCAGCAGCTTAACAGAGGACGAGCAGTACTTC; D gene: -; V gene: TRBV7-9; J gene: TRBJ2-7; clone size: few
CDR3 protein: CASSQNAGVLRDTQYF; CDR3 DNA: TGTGCCAGCAGCCAAAACGCGGGGGTGCTCAGAGATACGCAGTATTTT; D gene: TRBD2; V gene: TRBV14; J gene: TRBJ2-3; clone size: -
CDR3 protein: CSAAGTSVDTQYF; CDR3 DNA: TGCAGTGCAGCCGGGACTAGCGTGGATACGCAGTATTTT; D gene: TRBD2; V gene: TRBV20-1; J gene: TRBJ2-3; clone size: few
CDR3 protein: CASSGQVSGTQYF; CDR3 DNA: TGTGCCAGCAGCGGACAGGTTTCGGGGACCCAGTACTTC; D gene: TRBD1; V gene: TRBV7-8; J gene: TRBJ2-5; clone size: few
CDR3 protein: CASSSSSGEETQYF; CDR3 DNA: TGTGCCAGCAGCTCGTCTAGCGGGGAAGAGACCCAGTACTTC; D gene: TRBD2; V gene: TRBV5-4; J gene: TRBJ2-5; clone size: -
CDR3 protein: CASSRTSGVTGTDTQYF; CDR3 DNA: TGTGCCAGCAGCCGGACTAGCGGGGTAACAGGCACAGATACGCAGTATTTT; D gene: TRBD2; V gene: TRBV9; J gene: TRBJ2-3; clone size: few
CDR3 protein: CASSYRGGIGEKLFF; CDR3 DNA: TGTGCCAGCAGCTACCGGGGAGGGATCGGTGAAAAACTGTTTTTT; D gene: -; V gene: TRBV7-6; J gene: TRBJ1-4; clone size: few
CDR3 protein: CASSFNSHEQYF; CDR3 DNA: TGCGCCAGCAGCTTCAACAGCCACGAGCAGTACTTC; D gene: -; V gene: TRBV5-1; J gene: TRBJ2-7; clone size: few
CDR3 protein: CASSFGQGRWEKLFF; CDR3 DNA: TGTGCCAGCAGTTTTGGACAGGGTCGTTGGGAAAAACTGTTTTTT; D gene: TRBD1; V gene: TRBV6-9; J gene: TRBJ1-4; clone size: few
CDR3 protein: CASHRGLVETQYF; CDR3 DNA: TGTGCCAGCCACAGGGGGCTAGTGGAGACCCAGTACTTC; D gene: TRBD1; V gene: TRBV7-9; J gene: TRBJ2-5; clone size: few
CDR3 protein: CASSEWASGEQFF; CDR3 DNA: TGTGCCAGCAGTGAATGGGCTAGTGGAGAGCAGTTCTTC; D gene: -; V gene: TRBV6-4; J gene: TRBJ2-1; clone size: many
CDR3 protein: CASSLIGYGEQYF; CDR3 DNA: TGTGCCAGCAGTTTAATCGGGTACGGCGAGCAGTACTTC; D gene: -; V gene: TRBV12-3/TRBV12-4; J gene: TRBJ2-7; clone size: many
CDR3 protein: CASSLQQGMGTGELFF; CDR3 DNA: TGTGCCAGCAGCCTACAGCAGGGAATGGGCACCGGGGAACTGTTTTTT; D gene: -; V gene: TRBV3-1; J gene: TRBJ2-2; clone size: many
CDR3 protein: CAISGGGGGHEQFF; CDR3 DNA: TGTGCCATCAGTGGAGGTGGAGGGGGCCATGAGCAGTTCTTC; D gene: -; V gene: TRBV10-3; J gene: TRBJ2-1; clone size: many
CDR3 protein: CASNQDFTDTQYF; CDR3 DNA: TGTGCCAGCAATCAGGACTTTACAGATACGCAGTATTTT; D gene: -; V gene: TRBV12-3/TRBV12-4; J gene: TRBJ2-3; clone size: -
CDR3 protein: CASSPMTGSNQPQHF; CDR3 DNA: TGTGCCAGCAGCCCAATGACAGGGAGCAATCAGCCCCAGCATTTT; D gene: TRBD1; V gene: TRBV11-2; J gene: TRBJ1-5; clone size: many
CDR3 protein: CSVERDRGTEAFF; CDR3 DNA: TGCAGCGTTGAGAGGGACAGGGGAACTGAAGCTTTCTTT; D gene: TRBD1; V gene: TRBV29-1; J gene: TRBJ1-1; clone size: many
CDR3 protein: CASSLSAANEKLFF; CDR3 DNA: TGTGCCAGCAGTTTGAGCGCGGCTAATGAAAAACTGTTTTTT; D gene: -; V gene: TRBV12-3/TRBV12-4; J gene: TRBJ1-4; clone size: -
CDR3 protein: CAITTDANTGELFF; CDR3 DNA: TGTGCCATCACCACCGACGCGAACACCGGGGAGCTGTTTTTT; D gene: -; V gene: TRBV10-3; J gene: TRBJ2-2; clone size: many
CDR3 protein: CASSDSAAWSTDTQYF; CDR3 DNA: TGTGCCAGCAGTGATTCGGCAGCCTGGTCCACAGATACGCAGTATTTT; D gene: -; V gene: TRBV25-1; J gene: TRBJ2-3; clone size: -
CDR3 protein: CASSQDWFADTQYF; CDR3 DNA: TGTGCCAGCAGCCAAGATTGGTTCGCAGATACGCAGTATTTT; D gene: -; V gene: TRBV14; J gene: TRBJ2-3; clone size: many
CDR3 protein: CASSLGAAYWSEQFF; CDR3 DNA: TGCGCCAGCAGCTTGGGGGCCGCCTATTGGAGTGAGCAGTTCTTC; D gene: -; V gene: TRBV5-1; J gene: TRBJ2-1; clone size: -
CDR3 protein: CASSDPLFPDTQYF; CDR3 DNA: TGTGCCAGCAGTGACCCACTATTTCCAGATACGCAGTATTTT; D gene: -; V gene: TRBV6-1; J gene: TRBJ2-3; clone size: -
CDR3 protein: CASSLEGPGGTKNIQYF; CDR3 DNA: TGCGCCAGCAGCTTGGAGGGTCCAGGGGGGACCAAAAACATTCAGTACTTC; D gene: -; V gene: TRBV5-1; J gene: TRBJ2-4; clone size: -
CDR3 protein: CASSYSQTSTGELFF; CDR3 DNA: TGTGCCAGCAGTTACTCGCAGACAAGCACCGGGGAGCTGTTTTTT; D gene: -; V gene: TRBV6-5; J gene: TRBJ2-2; clone size: few
CDR3 protein: CASSLGGGLSGNTIYF; CDR3 DNA: TGTGCCAGCAGCCTAGGGGGGGGCCTCTCTGGAAACACCATATATTTT; D gene: -; V gene: TRBV12-3/TRBV12-4; J gene: TRBJ1-3; clone size: -
CDR3 protein: CASSPSARSSYEQYF; CDR3 DNA: TGTGCCAGCAGCCCCTCAGCAAGGAGCTCCTACGAGCAGTACTTC; D gene: -; V gene: TRBV3-1; J gene: TRBJ2-7; clone size: many
CDR3 protein: CASSQDRGGSQYF; CDR3 DNA: TGCGCCAGCAGCCAAGATCGGGGCGGTTCGCAGTATTTT; D gene: -; V gene: TRBV4-1; J gene: TRBJ2-3; clone size: few
CDR3 protein: CAISEQGLSTNEKLFF; CDR3 DNA: TGTGCCATCAGTGAGCAGGGGCTGTCAACTAATGAAAAACTGTTTTTT; D gene: -; V gene: TRBV10-3; J gene: TRBJ1-4; clone size: few
CDR3 protein: CASSFLGDTQYF; CDR3 DNA: TGTGCCAGCAGCTTTTTAGGAGATACGCAGTATTTT; D gene: -; V gene: TRBV5-4; J gene: TRBJ2-3; clone size: -
CDR3 protein: CAISESYSSNQPQHF; CDR3 DNA: TGTGCCATCAGTGAGTCTTACAGCAGCAATCAGCCCCAGCATTTT; D gene: -; V gene: TRBV10-3; J gene: TRBJ1-5; clone size: -
CDR3 protein: CSVGGDTQYF; CDR3 DNA: TGCAGCGTCGGGGGAGATACGCAGTATTTT; D gene: -; V gene: TRBV29-1; J gene: TRBJ2-3; clone size: many
CDR3 protein: CASSFGPTGGPYEQYF; CDR3 DNA: TGTGCCAGCAGTTTTGGCCCTACAGGGGGCCCCTACGAGCAGTACTTC; D gene: TRBD1; V gene: TRBV12-3/TRBV12-4; J gene: TRBJ2-7; clone size: few
CDR3 protein: CASSLERAASHF; CDR3 DNA: TGTGCCAGCAGCTTAGAGAGGGCCGCTAGCCATTTT; D gene: -; V gene: TRBV7-2; J gene: TRBJ2-3; clone size: -
CDR3 protein: CASSSDRVQGTEAFF; CDR3 DNA: TGTGCCAGCAGCTCGGACAGAGTACAGGGCACTGAAGCTTTCTTT; D gene: -; V gene: TRBV7-8; J gene: TRBJ1-1; clone size: -
CDR3 protein: CASSLDPVLEPQHF; CDR3 DNA: TGTGCCAGCAGCTTAGATCCGGTTTTGGAGCCCCAGCATTTT; D gene: -; V gene: TRBV7-2; J gene: TRBJ1-5; clone size: few
CDR3 protein: CASSVEGQGSYEQYF; CDR3 DNA: TGTGCCAGCAGCGTAGAGGGACAGGGCTCCTACGAGCAGTACTTC; D gene: TRBD1; V gene: TRBV9; J gene: TRBJ2-7; clone size: -
CDR3 protein: CASSVGWREETQYF; CDR3 DNA: TGCGCCAGCAGCGTCGGATGGCGGGAAGAGACCCAGTACTTC; D gene: -; V gene: TRBV5-1; J gene: TRBJ2-5; clone size: -
CDR3 protein: CASSRTGSGTDTQYF; CDR3 DNA: TGTGCCAGCAGTCGGACAGGGTCGGGCACAGATACGCAGTATTTT; D gene: TRBD1; V gene: TRBV12-3/TRBV12-4; J gene: TRBJ2-3; clone size: many
CDR3 protein: CASSWAAGLANEQFF; CDR3 DNA: TGTGCCAGCAGCTGGGCAGCGGGGCTAGCAAATGAGCAGTTCTTC; D gene: TRBD2; V gene: TRBV7-2; J gene: TRBJ2-1; clone size: few
CDR3 protein: CASSPATSAAYEQYF; CDR3 DNA: TGCGCCAGCAGCCCGGCGACTAGCGCAGCCTACGAGCAGTACTTC; D gene: TRBD2; V gene: TRBV5-1; J gene: TRBJ2-7; clone size: -
CDR3 protein: CASSFLGGVTDTQYF; CDR3 DNA: TGTGCCAGCAGTTTTCTGGGGGGGGTCACAGATACGCAGTATTTT; D gene: TRBD2; V gene: TRBV12-3/TRBV12-4; J gene: TRBJ2-3; clone size: few
CDR3 protein: CASSPGLNNEQFF; CDR3 DNA: TGCGCCAGCAGCCCGGGACTAAACAATGAGCAGTTCTTC; D gene: TRBD2; V gene: TRBV5-1; J gene: TRBJ2-1; clone size: -
CDR3 protein: CASSLVLAGSAGANVLTF; CDR3 DNA: TGCGCCAGCAGCTTGGTGCTGGCGGGGAGCGCTGGGGCCAACGTCCTGACTTTC; D gene: -; V gene: TRBV5-1; J gene: TRBJ2-6; clone size: -
CDR3 protein: CASRLGQGRNTEAFF; CDR3 DNA: TGTGCCAGCAGACTAGGACAGGGGAGGAACACTGAAGCTTTCTTT; D gene: TRBD1; V gene: TRBV12-3/TRBV12-4; J gene: TRBJ1-1; clone size: -
CDR3 protein: CASSLVRLDTTDTQYF; CDR3 DNA: TGTGCCAGCAGTTTAGTCCGACTAGATACCACAGATACGCAGTATTTT; D gene: -; V gene: TRBV12-3/TRBV12-4; J gene: TRBJ2-3; clone size: many
CDR3 protein: CASSPTDTRNTEAFF; CDR3 DNA: TGTGCCAGCAGTCCTACCGACACTCGGAACACTGAAGCTTTCTTT; D gene: -; V gene: TRBV12-3/TRBV12-4; J gene: TRBJ1-1; clone size: -
CDR3 protein: CASSFLWTSGSGELFF; CDR3 DNA: TGTGCCAGCAGCTTCCTCTGGACTAGCGGGTCCGGGGAGCTGTTTTTT; D gene: TRBD2; V gene: TRBV11-2; J gene: TRBJ2-2; clone size: -
CDR3 protein: CASSFATGSNEQFF; CDR3 DNA: TGTGCCAGCAGTTTTGCAACGGGTTCGAATGAGCAGTTCTTC; D gene: -; V gene: TRBV12-3/TRBV12-4; J gene: TRBJ2-1; clone size: -
CDR3 protein: CASSDWTGGAYEQYF; CDR3 DNA: TGTGCCAGCAGTGACTGGACAGGGGGGGCCTACGAGCAGTACTTC; D gene: TRBD1; V gene: TRBV25-1; J gene: TRBJ2-7; clone size: -
CDR3 protein: CASSLMWSSYEQYF; CDR3 DNA: TGTGCCAGCAGCTTAATGTGGAGCTCCTACGAGCAGTACTTC; D gene: -; V gene: TRBV11-2; J gene: TRBJ2-7; clone size: many
CDR3 protein: CASTPGGGRGNTIYF; CDR3 DNA: TGTGCCAGCACCCCGGGCGGGGGGAGAGGGAACACCATATATTTT; D gene: -; V gene: TRBV12-3/TRBV12-4; J gene: TRBJ1-3; clone size: -
CDR3 protein: CSARVTGANTEAFF; CDR3 DNA: TGCAGTGCTAGGGTGACAGGGGCGAACACTGAAGCTTTCTTT; D gene: TRBD1; V gene: TRBV20-1; J gene: TRBJ1-1; clone size: -
CDR3 protein: CASSLDLWGDREDGYTF; CDR3 DNA: TGCGCCAGCAGCTTGGATTTGTGGGGGGACAGGGAAGATGGCTACACCTTC; D gene: TRBD1; V gene: TRBV5-1; J gene: TRBJ1-2; clone size: few
CDR3 protein: CSARDTGGGRLNEQFF; CDR3 DNA: TGCAGTGCTAGAGATACTGGAGGGGGGCGTCTCAATGAGCAGTTCTTC; D gene: -; V gene: TRBV20-1; J gene: TRBJ2-1; clone size: -
CDR3 protein: CASSHQGAKNTGELFF; CDR3 DNA: TGTGCCAGCAGTCACCAGGGGGCGAAGAACACCGGGGAGCTGTTTTTT; D gene: TRBD1; V gene: TRBV12-3/TRBV12-4; J gene: TRBJ2-2; clone size: many